This T cell receptor beta chain originates from a study of blood T cell repertoires in COVID-19. Looking at the study overall: Whether acute or convalescent, the COVID-19 samples came from the United States, Italy and Spain. PBMCs, B-cell-depleted T cells, or T cells were the source of the cDNA or gDNA that made up the material.

V was shortened by 6 bases and J by 0 bases, with 8 bases between the two germline ends. There are 13 residues in the CDR3. This clone appeared once. Authors' processing steps: By means of reference gene primer amplification, nucleated cell counts were estimated. The protocol was immunoSEQ multiplex PCR, while the TCRdb copy is restricted to in-frame clones and leaves out a portion. V and J calls and clone size are given by that table; D and trimming were obtained from the DNA. The profile covers approximately 290,000 clones, with roughly 89% appearing a single time and around 0.84% taken by the ten largest.

The sequenced material came from peripheral blood. The clonotype originates from a man younger than 40 with acute or convalescent COVID-19. This chain uses TRBV12-3 or TRBV12-4 with TRBJ1-1; D gene ambiguous. This CDR3 reads CASSAGMNTEAFF. For the CDR3, the DNA is TGTGCCAGCAGCGCCGGGATGAACACTGAAGCTTTCTTT.